The entry below describes one TCR beta chain. This record comes from a study of blood T cell repertoires in COVID-19. Study information: The analysed material was cDNA or gDNA that came from T cells, B-cell-depleted T cells, or PBMCs.

Only in-frame clones appear in the TCRdb table, and some are missing; sequencing was by immunoSEQ multiplex PCR. This sample has 100,000 to 150,000 clones; approximately 88% occur once, and the top ten carry under 13%. Germline CDR1 and CDR2: SNHLY and FYNNEI. The CDR3 totals 14 residues. The V end lost 6 bases, the J end lost 6 bases, and 14 bases lay between the germline ends. The source of this sequence is a man aged 45-60 years with acute or convalescent COVID-19. The chain combines TRBV2 with TRBJ2-2, with D tentatively TRBD1 (6 bases). The sequencing input was peripheral blood. CDR3 in DNA: TGTGCCAGCAGGGGGGCTATTGGGGCCGGGGAGCTGTTTTTT. Encoded protein: CASRGAIGAGELFF.